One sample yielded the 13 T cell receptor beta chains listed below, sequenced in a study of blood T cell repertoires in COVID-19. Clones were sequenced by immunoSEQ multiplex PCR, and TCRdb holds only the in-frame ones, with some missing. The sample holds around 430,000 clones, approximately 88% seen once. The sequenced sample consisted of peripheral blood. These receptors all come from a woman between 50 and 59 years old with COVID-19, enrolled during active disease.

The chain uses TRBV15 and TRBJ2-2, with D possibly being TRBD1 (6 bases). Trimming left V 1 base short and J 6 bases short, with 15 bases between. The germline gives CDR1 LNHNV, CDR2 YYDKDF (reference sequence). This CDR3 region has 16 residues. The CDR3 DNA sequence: TGTGCCACCAGCAGAGCCACAGGGAGAAGAGCCGGGGAGCTGTTTTTT. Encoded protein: CATSRATGRRAGELFF. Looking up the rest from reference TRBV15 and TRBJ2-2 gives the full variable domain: DAMVIQNPRYQVTQFGKPVTLSCSQTLNHNVMYWYQQKSSQAPKLLFHYYDKDFNNEADTPDNFQSRRPNTSFCFLDIRSPGLGDTAMYLCATSRATGRRAGELFFGEGSRLTVL.

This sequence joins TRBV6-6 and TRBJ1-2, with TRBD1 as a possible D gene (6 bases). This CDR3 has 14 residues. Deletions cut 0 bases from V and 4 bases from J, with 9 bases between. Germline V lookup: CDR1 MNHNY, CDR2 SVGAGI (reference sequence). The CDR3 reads CASSYSQDSYGYTF. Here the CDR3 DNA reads TGTGCCAGCAGTTACTCCCAGGACAGCTATGGCTACACCTTC.

CDR3 sequence (DNA): TGCGCCAGCAGCTTGGCGGATGGCGGGAGGGCAGATACGCAGTATTTT. Its translation is CASSLADGGRADTQYF. This sequence joins TRBV5-1 and TRBJ2-3, with TRBD2 identical over 9 bases. The germline V gene encodes CDR1 SGHRS and CDR2 YFSETQ. V shed 0 bases, J shed 4 bases, and the junction held 6 bases outside the gene matches. The CDR3 runs 16 residues.

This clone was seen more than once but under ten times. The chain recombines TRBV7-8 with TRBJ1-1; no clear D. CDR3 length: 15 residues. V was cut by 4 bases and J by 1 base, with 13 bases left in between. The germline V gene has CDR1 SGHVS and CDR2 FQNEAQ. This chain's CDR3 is CASSSGPGGNTEAFF. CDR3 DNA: TGTGCCAGCAGCTCGGGCCCTGGAGGGAACACTGAAGCTTTCTTT.

CDR3 sequence reads: CAFGGVNSPLHF. CDR3 DNA sequence: TGTGCCTTCGGGGGGGTGAATTCACCCCTCCACTTT. This sequence joins TRBV30 and TRBJ1-6; possibly TRBD1 for D (5 bases). Trimming pared 7 bases from V and 7 bases from J, leaving 11 bases between. This CDR3 spans 12 amino acids. Germline CDR1 GTSNPN, CDR2 SVGIG (reference sequence).

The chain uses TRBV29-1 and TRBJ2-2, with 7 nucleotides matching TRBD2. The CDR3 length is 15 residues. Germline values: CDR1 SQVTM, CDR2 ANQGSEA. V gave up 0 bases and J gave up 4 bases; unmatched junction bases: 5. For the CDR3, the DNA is TGCAGCGTTGAAGATGGACTAGTAGGCACCGGGGAGCTGTTTTTT. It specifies CSVEDGLVGTGELFF.

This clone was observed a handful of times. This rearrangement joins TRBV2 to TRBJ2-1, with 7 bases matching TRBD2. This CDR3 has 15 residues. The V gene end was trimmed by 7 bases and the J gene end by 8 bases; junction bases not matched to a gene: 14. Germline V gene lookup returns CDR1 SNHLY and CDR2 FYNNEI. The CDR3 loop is CASIPPSGVPYEQFF. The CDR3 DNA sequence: TGTGCCAGCATCCCTCCCAGCGGGGTCCCCTATGAGCAGTTCTTC.

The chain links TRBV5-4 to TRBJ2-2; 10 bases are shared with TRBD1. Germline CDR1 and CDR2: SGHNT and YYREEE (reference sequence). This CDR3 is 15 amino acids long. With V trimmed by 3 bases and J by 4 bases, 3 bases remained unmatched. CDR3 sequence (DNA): TGTGCCAGCAGCTCAGACAGGGGGCGCACCGGGGAGCTGTTTTTT. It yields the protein CASSSDRGRTGELFF.

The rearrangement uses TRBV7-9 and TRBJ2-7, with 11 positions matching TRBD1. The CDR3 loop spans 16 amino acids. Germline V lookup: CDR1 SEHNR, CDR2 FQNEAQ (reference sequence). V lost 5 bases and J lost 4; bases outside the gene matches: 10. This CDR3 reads CASSPLSDRGQYEQYF. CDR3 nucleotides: TGTGCCAGCAGCCCCCTGTCGGACAGGGGGCAGTACGAGCAGTACTTC.

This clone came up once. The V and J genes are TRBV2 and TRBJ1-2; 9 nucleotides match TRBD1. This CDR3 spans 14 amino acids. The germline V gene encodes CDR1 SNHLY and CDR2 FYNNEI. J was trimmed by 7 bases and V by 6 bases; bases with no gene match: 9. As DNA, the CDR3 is TGTGCCAGCAGGGACAGGGGTCAATCTGGTGGCTACACCTTC. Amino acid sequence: CASRDRGQSGGYTF.

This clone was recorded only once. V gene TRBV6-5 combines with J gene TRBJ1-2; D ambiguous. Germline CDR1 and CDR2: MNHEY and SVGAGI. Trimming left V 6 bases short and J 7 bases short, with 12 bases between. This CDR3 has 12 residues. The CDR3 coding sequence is TGTGCCAGCAGCGCCCGCGAAGCTGGCTACACCTTC. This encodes CASSAREAGYTF.

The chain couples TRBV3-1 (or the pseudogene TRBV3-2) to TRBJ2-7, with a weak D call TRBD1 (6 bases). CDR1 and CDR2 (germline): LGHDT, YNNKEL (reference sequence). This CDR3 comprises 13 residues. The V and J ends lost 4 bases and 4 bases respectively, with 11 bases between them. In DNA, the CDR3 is TGTGCCAGCAGCCCTCAACAGGGTTACGAGCAGTACTTC. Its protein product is CASSPQQGYEQYF.

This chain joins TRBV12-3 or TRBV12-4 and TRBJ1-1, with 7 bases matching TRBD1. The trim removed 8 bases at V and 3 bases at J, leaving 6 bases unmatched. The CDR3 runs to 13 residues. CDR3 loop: CASVLTGDTEAFF. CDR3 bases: TGTGCCAGCGTCCTAACAGGGGACACTGAAGCTTTCTTT.